These 9 T cell receptor beta chains were sequenced from one sample in a study of CD8 T cells in Susac syndrome. Reverse transcription of roughly 0.5 to 1 ug RNA was performed with random hexamers. TCRdb redid the calling of the immunoSEQ multiplex PCR reads with MiXCR, one entry per CDR3 protein. This table holds some 110,000 distinct CDR3 sequences, 85% to 95% found once. The sample taken for sequencing was CD4+ T cells from PBMCs. Receptors were obtained from a human donor with multiple sclerosis.

The chain recombines TRBV13 with TRBJ2-5, with D hard to call. The V gene's germline CDR1 is PRHDT and CDR2 FYEKMQ (reference sequence). This CDR3 is 13 amino acids long. The germline V and J ends were trimmed by 4 bases and 5 bases, with 11 bases remaining between them. The CDR3 DNA sequence: TGTGCCAGCAGCTCAACCCCGCGGGAGACCCAGTACTTC. Its translation: CASSSTPRETQYF.

This clonotype was detected once. The chain links TRBV23-1 to TRBJ1-1; D might be TRBD1 (5 bases). TRBV23-1 qualifies as an ORF whose function is uncertain. The length of the CDR3 is 16 residues. Between the trimmed V and J ends, which lost 2 bases and 6 bases, there was a span of 19 bases. Written as DNA, the CDR3 is TGCGCCAGCAGTCAAACCCGGGGAGGGGAAATCGCTGAAGCTTTCTTT. The encoded protein is CASSQTRGGEIAEAFF.

The chain has TRBV20-1 and TRBJ2-1; D unresolved. The CDR3 is 15 residues long. Trimming removed 0 bases at V and 0 bases at J, with 9 bases between. Germline V gives CDR1 DFQATT, CDR2 SNEGSKA (reference sequence). The CDR3 here is CSARDPRSSYNEQFF. In nucleotides, the CDR3 is TGCAGTGCTAGAGATCCCCGGAGCTCCTACAATGAGCAGTTCTTC.

In this sample, this clonotype turned up once. The V call is TRBV30, the J call TRBJ2-4, with 10 bases lining up with TRBD1. Germline lookup yields CDR1 GTSNPN and CDR2 SVGIG (reference sequence). The V and J ends lost 0 bases and 0 bases, in that order; junction bases with no gene match: 17. CDR3 length equals 21 residues. Here the CDR3 reads CAWSVIGLRDRGILAKNIQYF. The CDR3 DNA sequence: TGTGCCTGGAGTGTGATCGGTCTTAGGGACAGGGGAATTCTAGCCAAAAACATTCAGTACTTC.

The V gene is TRBV13, the J gene TRBJ2-3; TRBD1 agrees at 10 bases. V dropped 5 bases and J dropped 5; count of bases not matched to a gene: 10. The CDR3 is made up of 16 amino acids. Germline V lookup: CDR1 PRHDT, CDR2 FYEKMQ (reference sequence). Here the CDR3 reads CASSARDRGLEDTQYF. Written as DNA, the CDR3 is TGTGCCAGCAGCGCGCGGGACAGGGGCCTAGAAGATACGCAGTATTTT.

In this sample, this clonotype turned up once. This chain connects TRBV27 to TRBJ1-5; perhaps TRBD1 as D (5 bases). The CDR3 spans 15 residues. Germline V CDR1 and CDR2: MNHEY, SMNVEV (reference sequence). V dropped 2 bases and J dropped 3 bases, with 11 bases sitting between them. The chain's CDR3 is CASSLNRNINQPQHF. The DNA for the CDR3 is TGTGCCAGCAGTTTAAACAGGAACATCAATCAGCCCCAGCATTTT.

The chain joins TRBV30 to TRBJ1-5; D unresolved. With 8 bases removed from V and 5 bases from J, the gap between germline ends came to 13 bases. Germline CDR1 is GTSNPN and CDR2 is SVGIG (reference sequence). The CDR3 extends over 12 amino acids. The CDR3 here is CASQKGDQPQHF. In DNA, the CDR3 is TGTGCCAGTCAGAAGGGAGATCAGCCCCAGCATTTT.

The chain uses TRBV6-6 and TRBJ1-2; 7 nucleotides match TRBD1. J was trimmed by 3 bases and V by 8 bases; bases with no gene match: 9. This CDR3 spans 14 amino acids. Germline CDR1 reads MNHNY; CDR2 reads SVGAGI (reference sequence). The CDR3 sequence: CASRNTGVDYGYTF. CDR3 bases: TGTGCCAGCCGCAACACAGGGGTGGACTATGGCTACACCTTC.

The chain couples TRBV16 to TRBJ1-1; possibly TRBD1 for D (6 bases). The germline V gene has CDR1 KGHSY and CDR2 FQNENV. Deletions cut 5 bases from V and 1 base from J, with 14 bases between. CDR3 length: 15 residues. The CDR3 nucleotides are TGTGCCAGCAGCACTCTCACAGGGAAGAACACTGAAGCTTTCTTT. Protein: CASSTLTGKNTEAFF. The entire variable domain, with the rest obtained from reference TRBV16 and TRBJ1-1, is as follows: GEEVAQTPKHLVRGEGQKAKLYCAPIKGHSYVFWYQQVLKNEFKFLISFQNENVFDETGMPKERFSAKCLPNSPCSLEIQATKLEDSAVYFCASSTLTGKNTEAFFGQGTRLTVV.